This TCR beta chain was identified in a study of blood T cells in healthy people across ages. On this clonotype: Its antigen is unidentified. This sequence may be a read error, since a much larger clone differs from it by one base.

The CDR3 loop spans 15 amino acids. Germline CDR1 and CDR2: SGHTA and FQGTGA. They isolated at least 7 million PBMCs from each sample. Notes on the study in general: Long-lived and aged donors differed, with more naive CD4+ cells and higher diversity in the long-lived. Age brought a roughly linear fall in TCR beta diversity measured per million T cells.

Alongside a J-beta primer mix, a sample-barcoded 5' primer served in a second PCR lasting roughly 7 to 11 cycles. TCRdb re-called the 5' RACE reads through MiXCR, storing one row per CDR3 protein. The table shows 650,000 to 1,000,000 distinct CDR3 sequences, with about 45% occurring only once. Sequencing was done on a sample of blood. The rearrangement joins TRBV7-3 to TRBJ2-1; 10 bases match TRBD1. This receptor was taken from an elderly man in good health. The CDR3 DNA sequence: TGTGTCAGCAGCTTCGGGACAGGGGTACGGGATGAGCAGTTCTTC. Residues: CVSSFGTGVRDEQFF.